The clone carrying this TCR beta chain was detected many times. Its antigen is still unknown. The sample comes from a study of neurological immune-mediated disorders. The unsorted libraries had their origin in 2 million PBMCs stored at -80 C. Unmatched junction bases numbered 3, after V lost 6 bases and J lost 0 bases. CDR3 length: 14 amino acids. TCRdb re-called the 5' RACE reads through MiXCR, storing one row per CDR3 protein. Of about 62,000 distinct CDR3 sequences in the sample, under 5.5% were seen once. General study points: The multiple sclerosis repertoire cluster was not associated with any clinical or MRI feature. None of the CDR3 amino acid sequences found in expanded clones was shared across subjects. This suggests that the TCR-beta repertoires were private in all groups.

The chain employs TRBV12-3 or TRBV12-4 and TRBJ2-3; 7 nucleotides match TRBD2. This clonotype was sampled from a woman in her fifties or sixties with multiple sclerosis. The sample comprised PBMCs. This chain's CDR3 is CASRKRESTDTQYF. The CDR3 coding sequence is TGTGCCAGCAGAAAGCGGGAAAGCACAGATACGCAGTATTTT.